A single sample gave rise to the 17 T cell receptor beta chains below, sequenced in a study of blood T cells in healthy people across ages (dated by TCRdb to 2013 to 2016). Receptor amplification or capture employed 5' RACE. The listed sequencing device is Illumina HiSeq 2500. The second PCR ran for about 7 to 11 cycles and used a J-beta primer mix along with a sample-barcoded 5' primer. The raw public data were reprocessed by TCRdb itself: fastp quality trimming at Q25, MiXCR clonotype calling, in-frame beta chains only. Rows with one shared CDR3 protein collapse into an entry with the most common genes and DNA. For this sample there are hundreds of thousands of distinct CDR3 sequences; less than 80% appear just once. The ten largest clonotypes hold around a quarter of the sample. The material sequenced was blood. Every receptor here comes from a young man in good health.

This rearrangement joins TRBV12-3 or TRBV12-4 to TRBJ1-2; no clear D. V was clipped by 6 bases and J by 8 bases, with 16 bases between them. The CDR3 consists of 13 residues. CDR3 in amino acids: CASRIGPTRGYTF. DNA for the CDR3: TGTGCCAGCAGAATCGGACCTACACGGGGCTACACCTTC.

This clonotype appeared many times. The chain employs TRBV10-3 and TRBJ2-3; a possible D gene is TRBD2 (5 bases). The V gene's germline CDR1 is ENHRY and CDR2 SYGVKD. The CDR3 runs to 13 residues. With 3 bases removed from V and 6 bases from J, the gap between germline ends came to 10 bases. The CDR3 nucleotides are TGTGCCATCAGTGATGTAGCGTTTGATACGCAGTATTTT. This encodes CAISDVAFDTQYF.

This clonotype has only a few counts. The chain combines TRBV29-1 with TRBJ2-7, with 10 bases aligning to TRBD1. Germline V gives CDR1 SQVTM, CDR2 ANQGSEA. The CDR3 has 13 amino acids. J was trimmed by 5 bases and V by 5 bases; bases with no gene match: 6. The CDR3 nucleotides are TGCAGCGTTACCGGGACAGGGGACAACGAGCAGTACTTC. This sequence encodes CSVTGTGDNEQYF.

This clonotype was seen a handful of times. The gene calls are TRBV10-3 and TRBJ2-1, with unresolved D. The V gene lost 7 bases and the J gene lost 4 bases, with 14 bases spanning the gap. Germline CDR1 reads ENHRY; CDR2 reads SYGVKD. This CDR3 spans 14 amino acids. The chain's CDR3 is CAIKAEGNYNEQFF. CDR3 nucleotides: TGTGCCATCAAGGCGGAAGGGAATTACAATGAGCAGTTCTTC.

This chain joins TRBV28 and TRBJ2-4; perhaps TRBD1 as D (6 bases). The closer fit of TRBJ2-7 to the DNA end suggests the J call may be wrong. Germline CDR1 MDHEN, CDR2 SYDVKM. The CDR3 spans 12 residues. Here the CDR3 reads CATKDSPYEQYF. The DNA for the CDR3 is TGTGCCACCAAGGACAGTCCCTACGAGCAGTACTTC.

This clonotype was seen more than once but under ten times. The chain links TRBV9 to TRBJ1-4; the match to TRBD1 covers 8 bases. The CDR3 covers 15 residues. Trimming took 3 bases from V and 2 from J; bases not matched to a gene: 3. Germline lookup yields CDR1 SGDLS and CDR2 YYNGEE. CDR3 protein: CASSAGGATNEKLFF. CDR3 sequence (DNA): TGTGCCAGCAGCGCAGGGGGCGCGACTAATGAAAAACTGTTTTTT.

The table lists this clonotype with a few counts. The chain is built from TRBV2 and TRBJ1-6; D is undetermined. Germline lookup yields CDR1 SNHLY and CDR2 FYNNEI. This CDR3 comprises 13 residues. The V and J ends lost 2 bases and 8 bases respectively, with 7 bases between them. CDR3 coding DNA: TGTGCCAGCAGTGAAAACCCCGATTCACCCCTCCACTTT. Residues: CASSENPDSPLHF.

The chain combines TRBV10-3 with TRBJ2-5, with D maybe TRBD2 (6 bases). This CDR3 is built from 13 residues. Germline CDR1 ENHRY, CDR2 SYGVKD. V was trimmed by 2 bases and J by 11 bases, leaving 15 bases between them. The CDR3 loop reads CAISEPTGREQYF. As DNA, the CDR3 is TGTGCCATCAGTGAGCCGACCGGGAGAGAGCAGTACTTC.

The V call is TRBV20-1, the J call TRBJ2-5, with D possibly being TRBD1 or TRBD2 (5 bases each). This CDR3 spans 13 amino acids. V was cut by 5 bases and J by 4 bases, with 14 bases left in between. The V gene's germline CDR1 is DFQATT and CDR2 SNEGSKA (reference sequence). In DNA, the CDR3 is TGCAGTGCTCCTCGAGAGGGGAGAGAGACCCAGTACTTC. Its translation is CSAPREGRETQYF.

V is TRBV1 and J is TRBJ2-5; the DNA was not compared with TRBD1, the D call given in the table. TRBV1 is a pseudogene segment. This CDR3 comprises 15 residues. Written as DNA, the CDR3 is TGCACCAGCAGCCAAGCCCAGGGGGCTTGGGAGACCCAGTACTTC. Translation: CTSSQAQGAWETQYF.

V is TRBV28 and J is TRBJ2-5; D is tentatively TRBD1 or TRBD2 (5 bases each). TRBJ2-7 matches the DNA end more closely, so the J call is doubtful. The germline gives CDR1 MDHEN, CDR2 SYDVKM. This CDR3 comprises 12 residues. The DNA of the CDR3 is TGTGCCAGCAGTCGACCAGGGAGCGAGCAGTACTTC. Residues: CASSRPGSEQYF.

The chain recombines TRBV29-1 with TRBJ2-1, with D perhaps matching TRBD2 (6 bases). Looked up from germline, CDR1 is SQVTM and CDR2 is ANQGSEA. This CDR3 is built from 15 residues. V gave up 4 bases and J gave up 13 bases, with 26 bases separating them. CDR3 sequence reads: CSVGGDGMRGETQFF. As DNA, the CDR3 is TGCAGCGTTGGCGGGGACGGGATGAGGGGAGAGACCCAGTTCTTC.

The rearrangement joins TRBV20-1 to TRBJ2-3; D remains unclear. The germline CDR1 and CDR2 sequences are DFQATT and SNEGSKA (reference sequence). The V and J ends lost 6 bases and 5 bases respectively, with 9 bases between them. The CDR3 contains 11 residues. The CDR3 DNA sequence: TGCAGTGCCGCAAATAGAGATACGCAGTATTTT. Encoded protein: CSAANRDTQYF.

For the CDR3, the DNA is TGTGCCAGCAGTTTCTACCGGGTGCTTCAAGAGACCCAGTACTTC. Translation gives CASSFYRVLQETQYF. The V call is TRBV12-3 or TRBV12-4, the J call TRBJ2-5; D remains ambiguous. The CDR3 runs to 15 residues. The V and J ends lost 3 bases and 2 bases respectively, with 13 bases between them.

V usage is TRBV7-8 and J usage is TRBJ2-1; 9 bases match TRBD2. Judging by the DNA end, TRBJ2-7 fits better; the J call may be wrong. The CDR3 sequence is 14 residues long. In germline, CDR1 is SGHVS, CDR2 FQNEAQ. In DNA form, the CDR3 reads TGTGCCAGCAGGCCCAGGCGGGGGGGCTACGAGCAGTACTTC. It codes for CASRPRRGGYEQYF.

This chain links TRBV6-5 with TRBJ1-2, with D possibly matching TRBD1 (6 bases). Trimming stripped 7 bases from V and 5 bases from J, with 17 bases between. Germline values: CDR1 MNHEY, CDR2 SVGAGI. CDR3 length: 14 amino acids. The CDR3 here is CASNPQGLGYGYTF. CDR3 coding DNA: TGTGCCAGCAATCCTCAGGGGCTGGGGTATGGCTACACCTTC.

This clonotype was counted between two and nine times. CDR3 nucleotide sequence: TGTGCCAGCAGCTTACGGCTAGTCCCAAGCCATGAGCAGTTCTTC. Protein: CASSLRLVPSHEQFF. The chain carries TRBV7-3 and TRBJ2-1; D remains ambiguous. Between the trimmed V and J ends, which lost 2 bases and 8 bases, there was a span of 16 bases. Germline assignment: CDR1 SGHTA and CDR2 FQGTGA. The CDR3 covers 15 residues.